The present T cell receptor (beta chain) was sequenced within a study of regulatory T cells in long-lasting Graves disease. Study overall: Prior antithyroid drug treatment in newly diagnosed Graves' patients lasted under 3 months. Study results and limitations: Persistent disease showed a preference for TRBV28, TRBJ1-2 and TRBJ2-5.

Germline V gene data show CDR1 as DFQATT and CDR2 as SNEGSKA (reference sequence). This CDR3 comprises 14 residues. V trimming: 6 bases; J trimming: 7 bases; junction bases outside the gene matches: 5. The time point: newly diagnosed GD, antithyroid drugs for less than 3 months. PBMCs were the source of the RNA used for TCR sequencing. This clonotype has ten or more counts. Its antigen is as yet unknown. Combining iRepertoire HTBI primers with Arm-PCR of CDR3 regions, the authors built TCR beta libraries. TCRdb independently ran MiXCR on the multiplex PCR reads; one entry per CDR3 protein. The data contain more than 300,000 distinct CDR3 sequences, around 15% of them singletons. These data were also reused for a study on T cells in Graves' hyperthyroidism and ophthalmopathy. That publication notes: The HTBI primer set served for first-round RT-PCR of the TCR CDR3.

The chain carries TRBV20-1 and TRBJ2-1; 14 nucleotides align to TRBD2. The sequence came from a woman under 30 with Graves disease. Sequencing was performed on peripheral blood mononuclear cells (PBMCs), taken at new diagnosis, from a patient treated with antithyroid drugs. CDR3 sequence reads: CSATGTSGGNEQFF. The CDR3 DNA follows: TGCAGTGCAACCGGGACTAGCGGGGGTAATGAGCAGTTCTTC.